This TCR beta chain was profiled in a study of regulatory T cells in long-lasting Graves disease. Overall study: Persistence in Graves' disease required over 5 years of antithyroid drugs plus positive TSH receptor antibodies. General study points: The TCR repertoire of persistent Graves' patients was less diverse than that of newly diagnosed ones. The analysis examined peripheral blood only and excluded thyroid tissue.

Both iRepertoire HTBI primers and Arm-PCR of CDR3 regions were used to build the TCR beta libraries. From the multiplex PCR reads, TCRdb called clonotypes with MiXCR, one entry per CDR3 protein. The sample gives 400,000 or so distinct CDR3 sequences, about a quarter of which show up once; about a quarter is in the top ten. Many counts were recorded for this clonotype. Its cognate antigen is unknown. V shed 7 bases and J shed 1 base, with 16 bases lying between them. Germline assignment: CDR1 SGHTA and CDR2 FQGNSA. The CDR3 covers 15 residues. The time point is: persistent/refractory GD, antithyroid drugs over 5 years with positive TRAb. RNA from PBMCs was the source of the TCR library. American Thyroid Association guidelines defined Graves' disease diagnosis.

V and J are TRBV7-2 and TRBJ1-1, with D perhaps TRBD1 (5 bases). Specimen: peripheral blood mononuclear cells (PBMCs), collected when the disease was refractory, from a patient treated with antithyroid drugs. The TCR sequence derives from a female donor with Graves disease. This CDR3 reads CASKWQGISNTEAFF. CDR3 bases: TGTGCCAGCAAATGGCAGGGCATATCGAACACTGAAGCTTTCTTT. Based on the CDR3 plus reference TRBV7-2 and TRBJ1-1, the full variable domain is GAGVSQSPSNKVTEKGKDVELRCDPISGHTALYWYRQSLGQGLEFLIYFQGNSAPDKSGLPSDRFSAERTGGSVSTLTIQRTQQEDSAVYLCASKWQGISNTEAFFGQGTRLTVV.